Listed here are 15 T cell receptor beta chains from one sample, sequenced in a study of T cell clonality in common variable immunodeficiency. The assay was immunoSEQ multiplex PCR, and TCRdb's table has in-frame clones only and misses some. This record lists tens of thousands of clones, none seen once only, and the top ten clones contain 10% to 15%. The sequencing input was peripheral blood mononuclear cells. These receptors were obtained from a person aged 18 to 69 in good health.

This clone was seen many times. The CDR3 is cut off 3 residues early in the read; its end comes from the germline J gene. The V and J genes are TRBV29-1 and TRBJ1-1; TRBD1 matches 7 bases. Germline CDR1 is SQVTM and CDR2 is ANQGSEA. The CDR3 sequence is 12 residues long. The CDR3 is CSVYYPGGLAFF. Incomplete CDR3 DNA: TGCAGCGTTTATTATCCAGGGGGATTA.

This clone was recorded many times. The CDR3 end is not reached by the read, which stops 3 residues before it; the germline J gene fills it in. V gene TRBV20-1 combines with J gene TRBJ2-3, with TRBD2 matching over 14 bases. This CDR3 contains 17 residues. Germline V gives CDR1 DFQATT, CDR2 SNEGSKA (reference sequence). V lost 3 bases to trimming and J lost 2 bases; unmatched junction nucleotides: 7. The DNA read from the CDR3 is TGCAGTGCTAGTTCCGGGACTAGCGGGGGACTCACAGATACG. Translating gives CSASSGTSGGLTDT. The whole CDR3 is CSASSGTSGGLTDTQYF.

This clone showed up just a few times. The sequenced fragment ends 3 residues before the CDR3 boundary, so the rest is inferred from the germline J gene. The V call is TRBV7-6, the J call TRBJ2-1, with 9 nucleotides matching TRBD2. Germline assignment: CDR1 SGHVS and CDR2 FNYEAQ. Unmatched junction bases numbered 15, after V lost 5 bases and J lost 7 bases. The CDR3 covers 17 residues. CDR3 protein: CASSPGPRLAGVNEQFF. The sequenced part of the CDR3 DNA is TGTGCCAGCAGCCCAGGCCCGAGGTTAGCGGGGGTGAATGAG.

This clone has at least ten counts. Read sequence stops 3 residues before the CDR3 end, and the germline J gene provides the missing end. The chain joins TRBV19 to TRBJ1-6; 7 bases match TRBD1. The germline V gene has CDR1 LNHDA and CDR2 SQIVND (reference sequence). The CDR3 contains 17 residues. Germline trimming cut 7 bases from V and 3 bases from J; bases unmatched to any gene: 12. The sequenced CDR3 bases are TGTGCCAGTATGGACGGAGGGGGCGCAAACTATAATTCACCC. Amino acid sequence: CASMDGGGANYNSP. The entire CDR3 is CASMDGGGANYNSPLHF.

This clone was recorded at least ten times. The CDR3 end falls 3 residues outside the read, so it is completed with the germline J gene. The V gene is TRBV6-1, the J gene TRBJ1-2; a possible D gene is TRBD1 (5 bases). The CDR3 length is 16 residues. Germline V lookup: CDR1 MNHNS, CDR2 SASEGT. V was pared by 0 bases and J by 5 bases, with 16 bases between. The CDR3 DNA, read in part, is TGTGCCAGCAGTGAAGCTCAGCCGGGACTAGGATATGGC. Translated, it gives CASSEAQPGLGYG. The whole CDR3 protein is CASSEAQPGLGYGYTF.

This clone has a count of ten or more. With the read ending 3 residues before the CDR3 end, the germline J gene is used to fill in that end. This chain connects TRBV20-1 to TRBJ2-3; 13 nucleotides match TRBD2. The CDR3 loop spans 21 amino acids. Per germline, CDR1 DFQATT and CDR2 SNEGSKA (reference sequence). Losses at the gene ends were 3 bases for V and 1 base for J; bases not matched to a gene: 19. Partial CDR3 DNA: TGCAGTGCTAGGGCCCTTCCGGGACTAGCGGGGATCCCCCTGGGCACAGATACG. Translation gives CSARALPGLAGIPLGTDT. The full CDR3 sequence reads CSARALPGLAGIPLGTDTQYF.

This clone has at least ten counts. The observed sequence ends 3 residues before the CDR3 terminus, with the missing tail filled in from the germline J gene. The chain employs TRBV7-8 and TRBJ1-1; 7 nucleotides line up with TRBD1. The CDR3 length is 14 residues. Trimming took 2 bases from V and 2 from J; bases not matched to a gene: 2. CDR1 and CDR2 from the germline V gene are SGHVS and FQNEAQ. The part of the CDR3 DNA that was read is TGTGCCAGCAGCTTACAGGGGGTCAACACTGAA. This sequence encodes CASSLQGVNTE. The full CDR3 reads CASSLQGVNTEAFF. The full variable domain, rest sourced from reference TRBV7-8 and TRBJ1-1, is GAGVSQSPRYKVAKRGQDVALRCDPISGHVSLFWYQQALGQGPEFLTYFQNEAQLDKSGLPSDRFFAERPEGSVSTLKIQRTQQEDSAVYLCASSLQGVNTEAFFGQGTRLTVV.

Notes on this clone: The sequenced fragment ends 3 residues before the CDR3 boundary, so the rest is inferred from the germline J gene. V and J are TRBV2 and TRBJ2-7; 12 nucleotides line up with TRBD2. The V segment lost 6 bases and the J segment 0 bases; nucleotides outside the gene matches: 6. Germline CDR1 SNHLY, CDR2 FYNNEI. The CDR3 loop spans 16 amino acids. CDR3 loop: CASSVTTSGSSYEQYF. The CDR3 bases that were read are TGTGCCAGCAGCGTTACGACTAGCGGGAGCTCCTACGAG.

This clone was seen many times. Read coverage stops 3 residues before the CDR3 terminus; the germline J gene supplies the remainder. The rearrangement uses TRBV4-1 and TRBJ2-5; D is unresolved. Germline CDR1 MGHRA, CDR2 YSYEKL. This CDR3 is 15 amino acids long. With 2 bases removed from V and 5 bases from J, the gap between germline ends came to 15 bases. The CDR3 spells CASSQPIARRETQYF. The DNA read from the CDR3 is TGCGCCAGCAGCCAACCCATTGCGAGGCGGGAGACC.

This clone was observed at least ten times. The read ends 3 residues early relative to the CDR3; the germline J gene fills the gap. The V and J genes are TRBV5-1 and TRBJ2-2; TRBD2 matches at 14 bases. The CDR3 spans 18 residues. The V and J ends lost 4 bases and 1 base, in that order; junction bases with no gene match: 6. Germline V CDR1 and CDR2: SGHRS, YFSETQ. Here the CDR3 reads CASSLRTSGGWNTGELFF. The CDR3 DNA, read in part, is TGCGCCAGCAGCCTACGGACTAGCGGGGGGTGGAACACCGGGGAG.

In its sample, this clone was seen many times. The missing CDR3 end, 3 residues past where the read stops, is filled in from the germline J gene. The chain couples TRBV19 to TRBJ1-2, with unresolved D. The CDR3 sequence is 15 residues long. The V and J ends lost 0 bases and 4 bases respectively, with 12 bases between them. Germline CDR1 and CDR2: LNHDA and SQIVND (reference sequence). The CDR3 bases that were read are TGTGCCAGTAGTATAGATCCCGGGTACGGCTATGGC. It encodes CASSIDPGYGYG. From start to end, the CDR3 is CASSIDPGYGYGYTF.

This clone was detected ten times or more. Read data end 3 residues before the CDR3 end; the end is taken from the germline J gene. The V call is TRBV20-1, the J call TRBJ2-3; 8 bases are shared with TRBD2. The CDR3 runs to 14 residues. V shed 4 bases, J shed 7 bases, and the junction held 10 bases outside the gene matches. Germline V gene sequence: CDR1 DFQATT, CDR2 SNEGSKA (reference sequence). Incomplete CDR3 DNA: TGCAGTGCTAAATACCGGGAGCGGGGGAATACG. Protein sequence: CSAKYRERGNT. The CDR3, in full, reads CSAKYRERGNTQYF.

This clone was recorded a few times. The sequenced part of the CDR3 DNA is TGTGCCAGCAGCTTAACAGGGGGCGCGAGGCAGCCC. Its protein is CASSLTGGARQP. The whole CDR3 region reads CASSLTGGARQPQHF. The chain recombines TRBV7-2 with TRBJ1-5, with 9 positions matching TRBD1. The read gets to within 3 residues of the CDR3 end, and the germline J gene fills in the rest. V gave up 2 bases and J gave up 7 bases; unmatched junction bases: 6. Germline V gene lookup returns CDR1 SGHTA and CDR2 FQGNSA. The CDR3 covers 15 residues.

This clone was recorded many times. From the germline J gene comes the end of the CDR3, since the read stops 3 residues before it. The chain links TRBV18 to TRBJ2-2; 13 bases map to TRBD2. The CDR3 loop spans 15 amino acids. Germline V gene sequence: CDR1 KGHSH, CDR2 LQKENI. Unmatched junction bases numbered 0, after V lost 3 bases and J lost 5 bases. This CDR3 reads CASSPGLAGTGELFF. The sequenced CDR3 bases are TGTGCCAGCTCACCGGGACTAGCGGGGACCGGGGAG.

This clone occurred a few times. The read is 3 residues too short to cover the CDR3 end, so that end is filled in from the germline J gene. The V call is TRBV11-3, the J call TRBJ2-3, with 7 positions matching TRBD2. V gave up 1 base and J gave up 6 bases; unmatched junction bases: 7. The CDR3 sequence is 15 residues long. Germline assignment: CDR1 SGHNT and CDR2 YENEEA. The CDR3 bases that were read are TGTGCCAGCAGCTTAGGAGCGGGGCTGGGGGATACG. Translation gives CASSLGAGLGDT. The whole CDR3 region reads CASSLGAGLGDTQYF.